Each of the 14 T cell receptor beta chains below was sequenced from the same sample in a study of T cell responses to AZD1222 COVID-19 vaccine. Produced via immunoSEQ multiplex PCR; TCRdb's table is partial and in-frame only. The sample carries some 150,000 clones, roughly 90% recorded once. The sequences come from peripheral blood, collected on day 0 of AZD1222 vaccination. The receptors originated from an adult in good health.

The gene calls are TRBV29-1 and TRBJ1-2; D may be TRBD1 (5 bases). The CDR3 spans 11 residues. V lost 7 bases and J 6 bases, leaving 12 bases between the germline ends. Germline CDR1 and CDR2: SQVTM and ANQGSEA. CDR3 loop: CSGKRQNGYTF. For the CDR3, the DNA is TGCAGCGGGAAACGACAGAATGGCTACACCTTC.

This sequence joins TRBV4-3 and TRBJ1-5; no reliable D call. Per the germline V gene, CDR1 is LGHNA and CDR2 is YSLEER. V lost 0 bases to trimming and J lost 5 bases, with 8 bases between them. The CDR3 runs 14 residues. The CDR3 nucleotides read TGCGCCAGCAGCCAAGAGATAAGGGATCAGCCCCAGCATTTT. Its translation is CASSQEIRDQPQHF.

The chain uses TRBV5-1 and TRBJ2-2; 10 bases are shared with TRBD1. The length of the CDR3 is 16 residues. The V segment lost 4 bases and the J segment 5 bases; nucleotides outside the gene matches: 8. Germline V gives CDR1 SGHRS, CDR2 YFSETQ. CDR3 region: CASSSPGQGGTGELFF. CDR3 DNA: TGCGCCAGCAGCAGCCCTGGACAGGGGGGGACCGGGGAGCTGTTTTTT.

V is TRBV14 and J is TRBJ1-2; 7 bases map to TRBD1. Per the germline V gene, CDR1 is SGHDN and CDR2 is FVKESK. V shed 1 base and J 4 bases; nucleotides not matched to a gene: 9. The length of the CDR3 is 16 residues. DNA for the CDR3: TGTGCCAGCAGCCAAGTGTTGGGACAGCTCGTCTATGGCTACACCTTC. It is translated as CASSQVLGQLVYGYTF.

V is TRBV24-1 and J is TRBJ2-3; D may be TRBD2 (7 bases). The CDR3 runs 16 residues. Germline-derived CDR1 and CDR2 are KGHDR and SFDVKD. V was shortened by 3 bases and J by 6 bases, with 18 bases between the two germline ends. The CDR3 loop is CATSDLVSGGRDTQYF. CDR3 sequence (DNA): TGTGCCACCAGTGATCTCGTATCGGGGGGCCGGGATACGCAGTATTTT.

The chain employs TRBV4-1 and TRBJ1-2; a possible D gene is TRBD1 (6 bases). V shed 6 bases and J shed 5 bases, with 16 bases lying between them. The CDR3 consists of 14 residues. The germline CDR1 and CDR2 sequences are MGHRA and YSYEKL. The CDR3, as DNA: TGCGCCAGCAGACAACCGGGGGCACGGTATGGCTACACCTTC. Translated: CASRQPGARYGYTF.

The V gene is TRBV21-1, the J gene TRBJ2-3; no DNA check was done on the table's D call, TRBD2. TRBV21-1 is tagged as a pseudogene. CDR3 length equals 18 residues. The CDR3 loop is CASSKGLRGHTSTDTQYF. CDR3 sequence (DNA): TGTGCCAGCAGCAAAGGGTTGAGAGGGCACACTAGCACAGATACGCAGTATTTT.

The gene calls are TRBV5-4 and TRBJ2-3; weak D call: TRBD2 (6 bases). Germline CDR1 reads SGHNT; CDR2 reads YYREEE (reference sequence). The V end lost 1 base, the J end lost 4 bases, and 10 bases lay between the germline ends. This CDR3 contains 14 residues. CDR3: CASSLWLASDTQYF. The CDR3 DNA reads as TGTGCCAGCAGCTTGTGGCTAGCGTCAGATACGCAGTATTTT. Full variable domain (missing parts from reference TRBV5-4 and TRBJ2-3): ETGVTQSPTHLIKTRGQQVTLRCSSQSGHNTVSWYQQALGQGPQFIFQYYREEENGRGNFPPRFSGLQFPNYSSELNVNALELDDSALYLCASSLWLASDTQYFGPGTRLTVL.

Remarks on this clone: This may be a read error: a much more frequent sequence differs by one nucleotide. The rearrangement uses TRBV7-6 and TRBJ1-1, with no clear D. V dropped 2 bases and J dropped 0 bases, with 4 bases sitting between them. This CDR3 is built from 13 residues. The germline V gene has CDR1 SGHVS and CDR2 FNYEAQ. The CDR3 DNA sequence: TGTGCCAGCAGCTTATTAGTGAACACTGAAGCTTTCTTT. It codes for CASSLLVNTEAFF. The full variable domain, rest sourced from reference TRBV7-6 and TRBJ1-1, is GAGVSQSPRYKVTKRGQDVALRCDPISGHVSLYWYRQALGQGPEFLTYFNYEAQQDKSGLPNDRFSAERPEGSISTLTIQRTEQRDSAMYRCASSLLVNTEAFFGQGTRLTVV.

V and J are TRBV5-6 and TRBJ1-4; TRBD1 might be the D (5 bases). V shed 4 bases and J shed 3 bases, with 22 bases lying between them. CDR3 length: 18 amino acids. Per germline, CDR1 SGHDT and CDR2 YYEEEE. The CDR3 sequence: CASSAALQGGGANEKLFF. The CDR3 DNA follows: TGTGCCAGCAGCGCCGCGCTGCAGGGCGGAGGGGCTAATGAAAAACTGTTTTTT.

This chain joins TRBV3-1 (or the pseudogene TRBV3-2) and TRBJ1-1; possible D gene TRBD1, 5 bases. The germline gives CDR1 LGHDT, CDR2 YNNKEL (reference sequence). V lost 2 bases and J 7 bases, leaving 8 bases between the germline ends. CDR3 length: 12 residues. In DNA form, the CDR3 reads TGTGCCAGCAGCCAATATCAGGGTGAAGCTTTCTTT. Translated, it gives CASSQYQGEAFF.

The chain employs TRBV7-8 and TRBJ1-2; TRBD1 matches at 7 bases. There are 13 residues in the CDR3. CDR1 and CDR2 from the germline V gene are SGHVS and FQNEAQ. Losses at the gene ends were 3 bases for V and 7 bases for J; bases not matched to a gene: 5. The CDR3 protein is CASSFNRGGGYTF. The DNA for the CDR3 is TGTGCCAGCAGCTTCAACAGGGGTGGTGGCTACACCTTC.

This chain links TRBV28 with TRBJ1-5; D is ambiguous. Germline V gives CDR1 MDHEN, CDR2 SYDVKM. V shed 6 bases and J shed 4 bases, with 10 bases lying between them. The CDR3 runs to 13 residues. Here the CDR3 DNA reads TGTGCCAGCAGATACAGCCCAAATCAGCCCCAGCATTTT. This sequence encodes CASRYSPNQPQHF.

The CDR3 loop reads CASSGPHLGGDGTEAFF. CDR3 DNA: TGTGCCAGTAGTGGCCCCCATTTGGGGGGCGATGGCACTGAAGCTTTCTTT. The V gene is TRBV19, the J gene TRBJ1-1; a weak D match, TRBD1 (6 bases). V lost 5 bases to trimming and J lost 4 bases, with 23 bases between them. CDR1 is LNHDA and CDR2 is SQIVND in the germline V gene (reference sequence). The CDR3 loop spans 17 amino acids.